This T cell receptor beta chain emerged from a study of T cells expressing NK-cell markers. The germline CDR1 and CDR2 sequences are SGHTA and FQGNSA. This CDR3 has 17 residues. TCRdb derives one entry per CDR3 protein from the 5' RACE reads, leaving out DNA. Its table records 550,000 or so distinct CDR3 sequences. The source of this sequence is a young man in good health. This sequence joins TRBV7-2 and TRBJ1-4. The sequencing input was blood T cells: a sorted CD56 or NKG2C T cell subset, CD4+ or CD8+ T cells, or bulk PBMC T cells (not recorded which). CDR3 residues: CASSLGGRITTNEKLFF.